This record covers a single T cell receptor (beta chain). The sample is drawn from a study of human thymus T cells. Donors were healthy Finnish babies undergoing corrective operations for congenital heart defects. No fixed cell number was used; all available blood leukocytes supplied DNA. Germline V gene sequence: CDR1 KGHSH, CDR2 LQKENI. V was pared by 3 bases and J by 3 bases, with 12 bases between. The CDR3 is made up of 15 amino acids. TCRdb's copy holds only in-frame clones and misses some; the assay was immunoSEQ multiplex PCR. This table has some 46,000 clones, 85% to 95% appearing once. This sequence was found in a girl under three years old with a congenital heart defect but otherwise immunologically healthy. The V call is TRBV18, the J call TRBJ2-1; D possibly corresponds to TRBD2 (5 bases). The sample comprised blood. As DNA, the CDR3 is TGTGCCAGCTCACCGGCGGGTACCAACTACAATGAGCAGTTCTTC. Its translation is CASSPAGTNYNEQFF.